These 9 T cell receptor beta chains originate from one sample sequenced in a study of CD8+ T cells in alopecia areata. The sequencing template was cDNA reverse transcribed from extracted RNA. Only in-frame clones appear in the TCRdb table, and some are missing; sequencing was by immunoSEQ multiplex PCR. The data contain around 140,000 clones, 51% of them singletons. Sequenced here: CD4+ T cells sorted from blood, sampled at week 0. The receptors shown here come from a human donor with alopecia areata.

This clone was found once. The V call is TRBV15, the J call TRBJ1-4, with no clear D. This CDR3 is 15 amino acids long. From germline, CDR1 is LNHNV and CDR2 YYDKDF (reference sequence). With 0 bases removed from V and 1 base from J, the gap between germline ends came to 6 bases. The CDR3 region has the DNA TGTGCCACCAGCAGAGATCGAGGAACTAATGAAAAACTGTTTTTT. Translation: CATSRDRGTNEKLFF.

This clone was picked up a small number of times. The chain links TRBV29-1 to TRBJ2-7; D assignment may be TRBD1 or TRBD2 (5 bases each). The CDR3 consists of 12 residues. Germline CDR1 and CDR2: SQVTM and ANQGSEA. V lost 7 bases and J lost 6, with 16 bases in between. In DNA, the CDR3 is TGCAGCGGGGGGACCCAAACAAGCGAGCAGTACTTC. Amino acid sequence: CSGGTQTSEQYF.

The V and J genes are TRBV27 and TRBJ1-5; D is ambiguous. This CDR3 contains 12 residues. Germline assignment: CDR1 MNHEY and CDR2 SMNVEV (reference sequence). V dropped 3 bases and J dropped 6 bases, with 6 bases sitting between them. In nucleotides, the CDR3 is TGTGCCAGCAGTTTCCTGGGTCAGCCCCAGCATTTT. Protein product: CASSFLGQPQHF.

CDR3: CATSRDLGQGENIQYF. CDR3 in DNA: TGTGCCACCAGCAGAGACCTTGGACAGGGTGAAAACATTCAGTACTTC. V usage is TRBV15 and J usage is TRBJ2-4, with TRBD1 matching over 8 bases. The germline CDR1 and CDR2 sequences are LNHNV and YYDKDF (reference sequence). Trimming at V came to 0 bases and at J to 5 bases, leaving 6 bases not matched to a gene. The CDR3 has 16 residues.

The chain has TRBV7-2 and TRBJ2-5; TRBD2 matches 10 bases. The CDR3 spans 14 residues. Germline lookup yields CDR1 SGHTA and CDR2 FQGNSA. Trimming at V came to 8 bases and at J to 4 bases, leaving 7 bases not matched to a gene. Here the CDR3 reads CASCSSGSRETQYF. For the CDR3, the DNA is TGTGCCAGCTGCTCTAGCGGGAGTCGAGAGACCCAGTACTTC.

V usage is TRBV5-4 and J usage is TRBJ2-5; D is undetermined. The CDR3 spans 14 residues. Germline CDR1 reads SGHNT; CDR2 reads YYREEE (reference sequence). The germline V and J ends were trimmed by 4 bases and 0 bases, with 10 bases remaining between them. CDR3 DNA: TGTGCCAGCAGCACCCAGATATACCAAGAGACCCAGTACTTC. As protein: CASSTQIYQETQYF.

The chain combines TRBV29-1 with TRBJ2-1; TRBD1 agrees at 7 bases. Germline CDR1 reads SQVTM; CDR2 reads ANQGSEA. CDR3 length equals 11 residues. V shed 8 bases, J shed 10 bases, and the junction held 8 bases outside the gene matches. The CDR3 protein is CSHRQGWEQFF. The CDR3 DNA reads TGCAGCCACCGACAGGGCTGGGAGCAGTTCTTC.

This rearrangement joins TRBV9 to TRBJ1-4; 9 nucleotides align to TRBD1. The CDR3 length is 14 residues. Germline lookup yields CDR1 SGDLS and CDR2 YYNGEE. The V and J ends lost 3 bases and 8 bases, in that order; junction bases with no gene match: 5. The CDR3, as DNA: TGTGCCAGCAGCGCCGGGACAGGGTACGAAAAACTGTTTTTT. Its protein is CASSAGTGYEKLFF.

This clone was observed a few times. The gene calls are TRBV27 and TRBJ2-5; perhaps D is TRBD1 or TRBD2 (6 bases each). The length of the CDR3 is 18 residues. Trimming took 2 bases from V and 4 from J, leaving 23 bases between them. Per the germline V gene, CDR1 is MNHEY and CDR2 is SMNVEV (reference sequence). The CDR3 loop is CASSLRAWSSGGPETQYF. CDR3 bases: TGTGCCAGCAGTTTACGTGCTTGGTCGTCCGGGGGCCCAGAGACCCAGTACTTC.